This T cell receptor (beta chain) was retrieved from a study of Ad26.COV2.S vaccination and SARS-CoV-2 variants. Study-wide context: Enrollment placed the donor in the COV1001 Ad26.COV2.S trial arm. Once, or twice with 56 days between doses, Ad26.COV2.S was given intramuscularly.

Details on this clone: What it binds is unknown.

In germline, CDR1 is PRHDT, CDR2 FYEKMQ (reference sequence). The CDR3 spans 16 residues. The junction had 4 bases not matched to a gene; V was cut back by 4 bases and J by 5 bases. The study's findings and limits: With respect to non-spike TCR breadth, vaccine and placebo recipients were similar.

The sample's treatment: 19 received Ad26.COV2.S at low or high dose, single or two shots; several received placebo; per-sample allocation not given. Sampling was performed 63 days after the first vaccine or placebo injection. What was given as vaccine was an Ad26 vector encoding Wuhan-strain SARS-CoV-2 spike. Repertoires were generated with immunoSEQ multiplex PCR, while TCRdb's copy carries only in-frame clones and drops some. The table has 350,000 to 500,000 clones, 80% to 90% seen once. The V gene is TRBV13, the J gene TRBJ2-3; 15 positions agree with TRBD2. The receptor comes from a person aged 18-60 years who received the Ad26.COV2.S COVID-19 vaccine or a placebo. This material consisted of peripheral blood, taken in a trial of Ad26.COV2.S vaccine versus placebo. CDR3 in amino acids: CASSWWTSGRGDTQYF. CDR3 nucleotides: TGTGCCAGCAGCTGGTGGACTAGCGGGAGGGGAGATACGCAGTATTTT.